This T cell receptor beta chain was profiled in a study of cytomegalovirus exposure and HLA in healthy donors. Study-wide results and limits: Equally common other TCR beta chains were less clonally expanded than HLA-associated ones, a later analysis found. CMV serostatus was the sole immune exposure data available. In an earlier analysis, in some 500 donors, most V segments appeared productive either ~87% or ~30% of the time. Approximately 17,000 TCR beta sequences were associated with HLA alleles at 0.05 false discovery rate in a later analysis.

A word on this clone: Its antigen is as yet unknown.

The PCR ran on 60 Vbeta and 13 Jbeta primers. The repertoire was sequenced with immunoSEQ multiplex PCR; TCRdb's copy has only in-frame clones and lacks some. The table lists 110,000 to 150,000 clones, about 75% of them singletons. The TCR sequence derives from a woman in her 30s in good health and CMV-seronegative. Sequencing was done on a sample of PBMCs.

The CDR3 DNA sequence: TGTGCCAGCAGCTACCCTAGTTGCGCCACCTACAATGAGCAGTTCTTC. Its protein is CASSYPSCATYNEQFF. This chain connects TRBV21-1 to TRBJ2-1; TRBD2, the D gene given by the table, was not confirmed from the DNA. TRBV21-1 is an annotated pseudogene. There are 16 residues in the CDR3.